Shown below are 11 T cell receptor beta chains from a single sample sequenced in a study of human CD4 T cells and Enterobacteriaceae. All CD4+ cells other than CD45RA+CCR7+CD95- naive cells were sorted as memory, over 95% pure. Measured with immunoSEQ multiplex PCR; TCRdb has only the in-frame clones, and not every one. The sample records about 29,000 clones, 70% to 85% being singletons. Source material: memory CD4+ T cells from blood. The receptors shown here come from a human donor in good health.

This chain uses TRBV6-5 with TRBJ2-7; TRBD2 matches at 11 bases. The V gene end was trimmed by 0 bases and the J gene end by 6 bases; junction bases not matched to a gene: 4. The germline V gene encodes CDR1 MNHEY and CDR2 SVGAGI. There are 15 residues in the CDR3. The CDR3 loop is CASSYSSGRAAEQYF. DNA of the CDR3: TGTGCCAGCAGTTACTCTAGCGGGAGGGCGGCCGAGCAGTACTTC.

This clone has just one count. The genes are TRBV11-1 and TRBJ1-2, with 7 bases fitting TRBD1. V was pared by 5 bases and J by 10 bases, with 10 bases of the junction left unmatched. This CDR3 is 13 amino acids long. Germline CDR1 and CDR2: SGHAT and FQDESV (reference sequence). The CDR3 DNA reads TGTGCCAGCAGCGGTGACAGGGTTATGATCTACACCTTC. Its protein is CASSGDRVMIYTF. Combining the CDR3 with reference TRBV11-1 and TRBJ1-2 gives the whole variable domain EAEVAQSPRYKITEKSQAVAFWCDPISGHATLYWYRQILGQGPELLVQFQDESVVDDSQLPKDRFSAERLKGVDSTLKIQPAELGDSAMYLCASSGDRVMIYTFGSGTRLTVV.

The chain carries TRBV5-4 and TRBJ2-5; D may be TRBD2 (5 bases). The CDR3 length is 16 residues. V dropped 2 bases and J dropped 2 bases, with 16 bases sitting between them. CDR1 and CDR2 (germline): SGHNT, YYREEE (reference sequence). CDR3: CASSFLSGRRQETQYF. The CDR3 coding sequence is TGTGCCAGCAGCTTTCTTAGTGGGAGAAGACAAGAGACCCAGTACTTC. Combining the CDR3 with reference TRBV5-4 and TRBJ2-5 gives the whole variable domain ETGVTQSPTHLIKTRGQQVTLRCSSQSGHNTVSWYQQALGQGPQFIFQYYREEENGRGNFPPRFSGLQFPNYSSELNVNALELDDSALYLCASSFLSGRRQETQYFGPGTRLLVL.

The rearrangement uses TRBV7-6 and TRBJ2-2; D may be TRBD2 (5 bases). Between the trimmed V and J ends, which lost 3 bases and 0 bases, there was a span of 11 bases. The CDR3 loop spans 16 amino acids. Germline lookup yields CDR1 SGHVS and CDR2 FNYEAQ. Written as DNA, the CDR3 is TGTGCCAGCAGCTTGGTTAGCGCCTCGAACACCGGGGAGCTGTTTTTT. Amino acid sequence: CASSLVSASNTGELFF.

In its sample, this clone was seen a few times. This sequence joins TRBV4-1 and TRBJ2-3; possible D gene TRBD2, 6 bases. V was cut by 0 bases and J by 5 bases, with 12 bases left in between. The CDR3 sequence is 15 residues long. Germline V gene sequence: CDR1 MGHRA, CDR2 YSYEKL. For the CDR3, the DNA is TGCGCCAGCAGCCAAGATACCAGGGAGGAAGATACGCAGTATTTT. This encodes CASSQDTREEDTQYF.

The genes are TRBV7-2 and TRBJ2-3, with 7 nucleotides matching TRBD2. This CDR3 has 16 amino acids. From germline, CDR1 is SGHTA and CDR2 FQGNSA. Losses at the gene ends were 3 bases for V and 5 bases for J; bases not matched to a gene: 11. Here the CDR3 reads CASSFSAGAGGDTQYF. The CDR3 coding sequence is TGTGCCAGCAGCTTTTCGGCGGGAGCCGGAGGAGATACGCAGTATTTT.

V is TRBV7-3 and J is TRBJ2-2; TRBD2 aligns across 9 bases. There are 15 residues in the CDR3. Losses at the gene ends were 0 bases for V and 9 bases for J; bases not matched to a gene: 5. From germline, CDR1 is SGHTA and CDR2 FQGTGA. In DNA, the CDR3 is TGTGCCAGCAGCTTAACGTCAGCGGGAGGCCGGGAGCTGTTTTTT. Encoded protein: CASSLTSAGGRELFF.

The table lists this clone with a count of one. This sequence joins TRBV5-1 and TRBJ2-3; TRBD2 is a possible D gene (6 bases). Per the germline V gene, CDR1 is SGHRS and CDR2 is YFSETQ. V was pared by 6 bases and J by 5 bases, with 13 bases between. The CDR3 sequence is 13 residues long. The CDR3 sequence: CASKALAIDTQYF. In nucleotides, the CDR3 is TGCGCCAGCAAGGCGCTAGCGATAGATACGCAGTATTTT.

This sequence joins TRBV11-2 and TRBJ2-1, with D possibly matching TRBD1 (6 bases). The ends were cut back, 5 bases at V and 6 bases at J, with 11 bases in the middle. The CDR3 covers 13 residues. In germline, CDR1 is SGHAT, CDR2 FQNNGV. The CDR3 protein is CASSLGQLNEQFF. The CDR3 bases are TGTGCCAGCAGCCTCGGACAGCTCAATGAGCAGTTCTTC.

This chain links TRBV30 with TRBJ1-1; TRBD1 might be the D (6 bases). The germline V gene has CDR1 GTSNPN and CDR2 SVGIG (reference sequence). Trimming pared 3 bases from V and 0 bases from J, leaving 8 bases between. CDR3 size: 13 residues. The CDR3 region is CAWRGGLNTEAFF. The CDR3 nucleotides are TGTGCCTGGAGGGGGGGCCTGAACACTGAAGCTTTCTTT.

The rearrangement links TRBV7-8 to TRBJ2-2; TRBD2 aligns across 7 bases. Germline-derived CDR1 and CDR2 are SGHVS and FQNEAQ. Losses at the gene ends were 0 bases for V and 6 bases for J; bases not matched to a gene: 7. This CDR3 is built from 16 residues. CDR3 in DNA: TGTGCCAGCAGCTTAGCGGCCTCAGGGAGGGCCGGGGAGCTGTTTTTT. Encoded protein: CASSLAASGRAGELFF.